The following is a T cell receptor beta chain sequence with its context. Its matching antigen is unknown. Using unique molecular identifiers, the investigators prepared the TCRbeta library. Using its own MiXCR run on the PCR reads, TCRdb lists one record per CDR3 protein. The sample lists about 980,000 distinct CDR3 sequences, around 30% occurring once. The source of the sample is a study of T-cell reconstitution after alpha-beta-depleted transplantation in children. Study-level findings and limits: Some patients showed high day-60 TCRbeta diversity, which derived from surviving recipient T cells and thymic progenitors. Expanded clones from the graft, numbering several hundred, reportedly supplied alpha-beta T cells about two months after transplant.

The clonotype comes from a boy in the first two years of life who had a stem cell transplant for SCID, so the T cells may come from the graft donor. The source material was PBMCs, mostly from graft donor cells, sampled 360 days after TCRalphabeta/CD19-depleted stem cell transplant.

The DNA for the CDR3 is TGCGCCAGCAGCTTCCTGCCACCGGCAGGTGCTAACTATGGCTACACCTTC. Its translation is CASSFLPPAGANYGYTF. The chain employs TRBV5-1 and TRBJ1-2; D uncertain. The germline V and J ends were trimmed by 2 bases and 0 bases, with 17 bases remaining between them. From germline, CDR1 is SGHRS and CDR2 YFSETQ. This CDR3 region has 17 residues.